This T cell receptor beta chain originates from a study of T cells in Graves' hyperthyroidism and ophthalmopathy (dated by TCRdb to between 2018 and 2021). Concerning the study at large: Peripheral blood was sampled at the time of initial diagnosis, prior to any treatment. Prospective prediction of ophthalmopathy was tested in an independent validation cohort of about 19 hyperthyroidism patients and 15 to 17 patients who later progressed to ophthalmopathy. The paper describes TCR Vbeta CDR3 sequencing of fewer than 150 peripheral blood samples, made up of 43 ophthalmopathy patients, 70 to 75 hyperthyroidism patients and about 17 progressor patients. Following sampling, methimazole starting at 30 mg daily was given to hyperthyroidism patients, and high-dose intravenous methylprednisolone was given to ophthalmopathy patients. The study also compared thyroid tissue and blood T-cell repertoires from 5 to 7 Graves' hyperthyroidism patients. The 95 to 100 discovery patients were randomly divided into training and test sets at a 7:3 ratio. To identify TCR V-J signatures that set the groups apart, the researchers used a discovery cohort of 90 to 100 patients, made up of under 45 with Graves' ophthalmopathy and some 55 with stable Graves' hyperthyroidism.

The full study reports these points: A model built on a 13 V-J signature distinguished ophthalmopathy from stable hyperthyroidism, reaching over 85% sensitivity and approximately 83% specificity in cross-validation and 80%/75% in testing. Sample size was not statistically predetermined, and blinding of investigators to group allocation was not performed. Blood samples also contained most of the expanded thyroid clonotypes (frequency above 0.001), which suggests that blood repertoires may reflect thyroid immune responses. During validation, the model predicted progression to ophthalmopathy a median of about 6.3 months ahead of onset, with just under 71% sensitivity and less than 85% specificity.

The TCR beta CDR3 regions were amplified from the RNA transcripts. The TCR CDR3 was subjected to a first round of RT-PCR using the HTBI primer set and the Qiagen OneStep RT-PCR kit. The libraries were constructed in a second round of multiplex PCR and then size-selected and purified. Libraries were sequenced paired-end with 100 bp reads on an Illumina HiSeq2000. In the paper's pipeline: Raw data were processed with SOAPnuke, discarding reads with adapters, uncalled bases, mean Phred below 15, or no exact constant-primer or identifier match. COPE v1.2.5 was used to merge the high-quality paired reads, and each unique nucleotide sequence was defined as a clonotype. Clonotypes were aligned to IMGT TRBV, TRBD and TRBJ reference segments using MiTCR v1.1. The analysis included only V-J combinations with a frequency above 0.0001, which together covered more than 98% of the repertoires. A TCS score was defined as the ratio of F50 (clonal expansion) to E x V (chaos), with BLOSUM62-based TCRdist applied between CDR3 peptides within each V-J. Welch's t-statistics and random forest reduced 450 to 600 V-J features to 10 to 15, which were used in a naive Bayes classifier (R e1071). TCRdb cleaned the public reads at Q25 with fastp, built clones with MiXCR and kept in-frame beta chains. Merged by CDR3 protein, the rows form single entries marked with the most common genes and DNA. The V and J calls, along with clone size, are taken from TCRdb and not from the paper's own processing. The sample includes approximately 610,000 distinct CDR3 sequences, with 16% observed a single time. About 18% of the sample is in the top ten clones.

A patient counted as having stable Graves' hyperthyroidism if no progression to ophthalmopathy occurred over 18 months of follow-up. Hyperthyroidism patients were newly diagnosed, had a disease duration of under 2 months, and were aged 18 to 65 years. The study excluded patients with uncontrolled infections, other autoimmune diseases, pregnancy or lactation. Diagnoses relied on clinical symptoms, serum thyroxine and TRAb, thyroid ultrasound and orbital computed tomography. PBMCs were isolated from approximately 10 ml of fresh peripheral blood by Ficoll-Paque density gradient centrifugation. Total RNA was extracted using Trizol reagent, and RNA quality was assessed on an Agilent 2100 Bioanalyzer. CDR1 and CDR2 were assigned from the germline V gene as LGHNA and YSLEER. V lost 2 bases and J lost 5 bases; the stretch between them is 13 bases long. Including the terminal cysteine and phenylalanine, the CDR3 comprises 14 residues. CDR3 DNA only is kept here, 42 bases in frame from base 1.

On this clonotype: Its antigen specificity is not known. Base qualities are not provided; no much larger clone lies one nucleotide away.

Material for sequencing was blood. The rearrangement combines TRBV4-3 with TRBJ2-7, with TRBD1 as a weak D call on 6 bases. This TCR came from a woman aged 18 to 35 with Graves' hyperthyroidism. The sequenced DNA is TGCGCCAGCAGCCAAACCAGGGGCAGGGACGAGCAGTACTTC. It translates to CASSQTRGRDEQYF.